This T cell receptor (beta chain) was obtained from a study of blood T cell repertoires in COVID-19. Assay used: immunoSEQ multiplex PCR; TCRdb lists only in-frame clones, some missing. The sample has 300,000 to 450,000 clones; 85% are singletons. The CDR3 contains 15 residues. CDR1 SGDLS and CDR2 YYNGEE come from the germline V gene. V was pared by 1 base and J by 7 bases, with 8 bases of the junction left unmatched. Sequenced material: peripheral blood. The TCR sequence derives from a woman between 18 and 29 years old with acute or convalescent COVID-19. The chain has TRBV9 and TRBJ2-7; 10 positions agree with TRBD1. The CDR3 DNA follows: TGTGCCAGCAGCGTATTCGGGACAGGGGAGGGGGAGCAGTACTTC. This gives the protein CASSVFGTGEGEQYF.